This T cell receptor beta chain was identified in a study of shared clonotypes between healthy human individuals. Study observations and caveats: In general, naive subsets displayed greater estimated richness than memory subsets did. The study found lower generation probabilities in non-shared clonotypes than in those shared by all four donors.

CDR1 is MDHEN, CDR2 SYDVKM, per germline. With 5 bases removed from V and 2 bases from J, the gap between germline ends came to 13 bases. The CDR3 contains 15 residues. Assay: immunoSEQ multiplex PCR; the TCRdb copy retains only in-frame clones and omits some. The top ten hold 0.13% of the sample, which has some 2,100,000 clones, approximately 96% seen once. In the case of this clone: Antigen unknown.

Material for sequencing was naive CD4+ T cells sorted from blood. As for subset: CD45RA+ positively selected. The chain links TRBV28 to TRBJ1-5; D is perhaps TRBD1 (5 bases). This clonotype was obtained from a man aged 18 to 30 in good health. DNA of the CDR3: TGTGCCAGCAGTAACGGGGCCCGCGGCAATCAGCCCCAGCATTTT. Amino acid sequence: CASSNGARGNQPQHF.